This T cell receptor (beta chain) was observed in a study of blood T cell repertoires in COVID-19. Study details: Samples taken during acute and convalescent COVID-19 were collected in the United States, Italy and Spain. The cDNA or gDNA used as material had been derived from T cells, B-cell-depleted T cells, or PBMCs.

As processed by the authors: Amplification of reference gene primers provided the estimated nucleated cell counts. Here immunoSEQ multiplex PCR was the method, and the copy in TCRdb shows in-frame clones only, minus some. That table is the source of V, J and clone size, and D and trimming were worked out from the DNA. The sample has tens of thousands of clones, about four fifths seen once. The count of this clone is one. The CDR3 totals 14 residues. The J segment lost 1 base and the V segment lost 5 bases, leaving 4 bases of the junction unmatched. CDR1 is MNHEY, CDR2 SMNVEV, per germline (reference sequence).

This chain connects TRBV27 to TRBJ2-5; 7 nucleotides line up with TRBD1. The sequence derives from a human donor in a cohort sampled during active COVID-19. Sequenced sample: peripheral blood. CDR3 amino acids: CASSHRDSQETQYF. As DNA, the CDR3 is TGTGCCAGCAGTCACCGGGACAGCCAAGAGACCCAGTACTTC.